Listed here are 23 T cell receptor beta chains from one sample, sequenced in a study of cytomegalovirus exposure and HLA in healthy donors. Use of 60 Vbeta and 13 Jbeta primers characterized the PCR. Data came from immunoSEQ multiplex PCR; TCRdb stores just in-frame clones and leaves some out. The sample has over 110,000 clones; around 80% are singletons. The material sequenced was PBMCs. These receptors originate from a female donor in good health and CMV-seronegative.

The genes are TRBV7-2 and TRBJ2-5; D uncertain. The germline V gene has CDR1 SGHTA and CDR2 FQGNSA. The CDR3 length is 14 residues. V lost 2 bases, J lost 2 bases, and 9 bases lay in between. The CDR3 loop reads CASSLTLEQETQYF. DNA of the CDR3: TGTGCCAGCAGCTTAACGCTTGAGCAAGAGACCCAGTACTTC. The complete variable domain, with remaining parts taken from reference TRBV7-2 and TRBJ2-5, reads GAGVSQSPSNKVTEKGKDVELRCDPISGHTALYWYRQSLGQGLEFLIYFQGNSAPDKSGLPSDRFSAERTGGSVSTLTIQRTQQEDSAVYLCASSLTLEQETQYFGPGTRLLVL.

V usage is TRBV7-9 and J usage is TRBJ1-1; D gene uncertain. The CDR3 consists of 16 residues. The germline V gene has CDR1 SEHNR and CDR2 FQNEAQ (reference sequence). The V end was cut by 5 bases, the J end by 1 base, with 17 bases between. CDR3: CASSPDTDHRNTEAFF. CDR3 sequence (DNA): TGTGCCAGCAGCCCAGACACAGATCACAGGAACACTGAAGCTTTCTTT.

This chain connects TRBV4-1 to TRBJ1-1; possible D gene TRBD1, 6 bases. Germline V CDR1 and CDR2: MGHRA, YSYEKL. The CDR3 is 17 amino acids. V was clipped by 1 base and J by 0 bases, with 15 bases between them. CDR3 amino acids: CASSQVRGGSLNTEAFF. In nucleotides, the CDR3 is TGCGCCAGCAGCCAAGTAAGGGGGGGGAGTCTGAACACTGAAGCTTTCTTT.

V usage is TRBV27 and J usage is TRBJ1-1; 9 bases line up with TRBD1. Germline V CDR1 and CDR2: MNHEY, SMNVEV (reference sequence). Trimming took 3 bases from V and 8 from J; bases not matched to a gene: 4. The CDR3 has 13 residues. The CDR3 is CASSFSTGGEAFF. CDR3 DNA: TGTGCCAGCAGTTTCTCGACAGGGGGAGAAGCTTTCTTT.

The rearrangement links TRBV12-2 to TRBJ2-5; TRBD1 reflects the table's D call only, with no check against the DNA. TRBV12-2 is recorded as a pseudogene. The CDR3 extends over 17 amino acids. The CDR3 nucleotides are TGTGCAAGTCGCCCACGCCGGGGACAGGCAAGGTTGGAGACCCAGTACTTC. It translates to CASRPRRGQARLETQYF.

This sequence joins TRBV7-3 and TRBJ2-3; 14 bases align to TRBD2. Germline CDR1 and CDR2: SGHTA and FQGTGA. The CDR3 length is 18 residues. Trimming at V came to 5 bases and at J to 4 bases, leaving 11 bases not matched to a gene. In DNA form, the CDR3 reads TGTGCCAGCAGCCGTTCAGGACTAGCGGGGGGCCACTCAGATACGCAGTATTTT. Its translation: CASSRSGLAGGHSDTQYF.

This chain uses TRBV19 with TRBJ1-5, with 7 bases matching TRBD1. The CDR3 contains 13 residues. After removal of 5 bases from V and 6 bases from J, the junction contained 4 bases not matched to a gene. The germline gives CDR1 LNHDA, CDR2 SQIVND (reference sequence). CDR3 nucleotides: TGTGCCAGTAGTGTGAGACAGGGTCAGCCCCAGCATTTT. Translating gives CASSVRQGQPQHF.

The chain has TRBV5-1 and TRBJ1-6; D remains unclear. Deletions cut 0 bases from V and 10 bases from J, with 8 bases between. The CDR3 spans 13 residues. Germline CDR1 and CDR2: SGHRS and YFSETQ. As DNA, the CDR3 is TGCGCCAGCAGCTTGGGGAGTGGATCACCCCTCCACTTT. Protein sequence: CASSLGSGSPLHF.

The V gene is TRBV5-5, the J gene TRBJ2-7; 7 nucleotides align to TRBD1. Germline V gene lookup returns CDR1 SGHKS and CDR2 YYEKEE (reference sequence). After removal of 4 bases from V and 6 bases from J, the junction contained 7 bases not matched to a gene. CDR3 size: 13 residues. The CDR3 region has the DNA TGTGCCAGCAGCCGGACAGGCGCCGGCGAGCAGTACTTC. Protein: CASSRTGAGEQYF.

The CDR3 nucleotides read TGTGCCAGCGGTCTACTAGCGGGGGATTACAATGAGCAGTTCTTC. It encodes CASGLLAGDYNEQFF. The chain couples TRBV6-6 to TRBJ2-1; 11 nucleotides align to TRBD2. The CDR3 runs 15 residues. Trimming cost V 8 bases and J 4 bases; bases outside gene matches: 7. Per the germline V gene, CDR1 is MNHNY and CDR2 is SVGAGI (reference sequence).

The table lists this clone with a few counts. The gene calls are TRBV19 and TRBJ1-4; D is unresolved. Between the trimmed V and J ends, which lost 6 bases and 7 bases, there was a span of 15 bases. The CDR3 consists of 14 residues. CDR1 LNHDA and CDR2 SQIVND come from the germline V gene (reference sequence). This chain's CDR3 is CASRSLGVGEKLFF. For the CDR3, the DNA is TGTGCCAGTAGGAGCCTCGGGGTGGGTGAAAAACTGTTTTTT.

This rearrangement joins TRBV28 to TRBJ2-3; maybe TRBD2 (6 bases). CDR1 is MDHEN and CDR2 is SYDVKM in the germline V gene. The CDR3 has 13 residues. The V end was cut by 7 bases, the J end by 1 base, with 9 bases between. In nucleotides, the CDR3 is TGTGCCAGCACCCCGGGGGGCACAGATACGCAGTATTTT. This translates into CASTPGGTDTQYF.

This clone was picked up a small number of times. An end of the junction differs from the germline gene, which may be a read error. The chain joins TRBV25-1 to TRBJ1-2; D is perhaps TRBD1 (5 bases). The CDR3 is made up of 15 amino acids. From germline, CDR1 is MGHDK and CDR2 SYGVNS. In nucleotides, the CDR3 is TGTGCCAGCAGTGTAGGAGGGACCGCTAGCTATGGCTACCCCTTC. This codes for CASSVGGTASYGYPF.

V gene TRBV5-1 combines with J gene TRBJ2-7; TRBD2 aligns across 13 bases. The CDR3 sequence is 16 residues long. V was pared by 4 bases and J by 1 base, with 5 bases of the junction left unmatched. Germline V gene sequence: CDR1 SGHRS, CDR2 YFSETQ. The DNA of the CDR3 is TGCGCCAGCAGCACGGGACTAGCGGGGTTTTCCTACGAGCAGTACTTC. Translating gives CASSTGLAGFSYEQYF.

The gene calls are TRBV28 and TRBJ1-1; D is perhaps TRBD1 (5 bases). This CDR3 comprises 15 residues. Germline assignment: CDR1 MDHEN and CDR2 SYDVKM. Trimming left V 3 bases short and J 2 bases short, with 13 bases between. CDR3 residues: CASSFGAGRNTEAFF. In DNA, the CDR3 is TGTGCCAGCAGTTTTGGGGCAGGCCGTAACACTGAAGCTTTCTTT.

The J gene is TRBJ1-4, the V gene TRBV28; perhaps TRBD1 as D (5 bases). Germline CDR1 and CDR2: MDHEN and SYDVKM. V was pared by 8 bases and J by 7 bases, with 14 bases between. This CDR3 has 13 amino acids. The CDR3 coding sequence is TGTGCCAGCCAAAGAGACAGTATTGAAAAACTGTTTTTT. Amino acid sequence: CASQRDSIEKLFF.

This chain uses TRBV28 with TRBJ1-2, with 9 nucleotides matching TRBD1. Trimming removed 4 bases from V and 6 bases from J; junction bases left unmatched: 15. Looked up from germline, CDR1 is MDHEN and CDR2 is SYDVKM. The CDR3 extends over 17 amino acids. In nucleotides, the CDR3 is TGTGCCAGCAGTTCCTTCGCTGGGGGACAGGGAAAGAATGGCTACACCTTC. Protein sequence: CASSSFAGGQGKNGYTF.

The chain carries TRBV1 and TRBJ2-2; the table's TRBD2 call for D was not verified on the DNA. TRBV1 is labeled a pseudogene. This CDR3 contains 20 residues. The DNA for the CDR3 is TGCACCAGCAGCCATTTCCCTTCGACTAGCGGGAGCCCCGCAGACGGGGAGCTGTTTTTT. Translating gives CTSSHFPSTSGSPADGELFF.

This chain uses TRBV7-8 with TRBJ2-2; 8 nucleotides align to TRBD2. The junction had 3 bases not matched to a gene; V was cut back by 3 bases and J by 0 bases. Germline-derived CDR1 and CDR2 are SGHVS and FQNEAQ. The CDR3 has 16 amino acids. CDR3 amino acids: CASSFALAANTGELFF. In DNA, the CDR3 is TGTGCCAGCAGCTTTGCACTAGCGGCGAACACCGGGGAGCTGTTTTTT.

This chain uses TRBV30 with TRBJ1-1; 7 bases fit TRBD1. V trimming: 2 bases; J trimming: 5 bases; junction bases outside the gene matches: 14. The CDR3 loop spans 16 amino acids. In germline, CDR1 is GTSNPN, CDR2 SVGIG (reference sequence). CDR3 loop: CAWSMMRRGRGTEAFF. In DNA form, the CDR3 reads TGTGCCTGGAGTATGATGCGGAGGGGGCGCGGTACTGAAGCTTTCTTT.

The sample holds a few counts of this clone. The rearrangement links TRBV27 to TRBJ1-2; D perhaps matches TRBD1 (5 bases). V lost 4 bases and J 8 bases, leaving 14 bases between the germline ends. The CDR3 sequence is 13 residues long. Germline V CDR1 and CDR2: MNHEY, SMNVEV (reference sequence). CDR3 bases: TGTGCCAGCAGTTCGCGTCAGGGTCAGGGCTACACCTTC. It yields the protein CASSSRQGQGYTF.

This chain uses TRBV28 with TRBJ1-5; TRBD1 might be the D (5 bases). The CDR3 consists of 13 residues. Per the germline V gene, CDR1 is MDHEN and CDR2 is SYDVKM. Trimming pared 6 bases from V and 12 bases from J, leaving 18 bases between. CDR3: CASRDPGERVQHF. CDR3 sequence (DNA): TGTGCCAGCAGGGATCCGGGGGAGAGGGTCCAGCATTTT.

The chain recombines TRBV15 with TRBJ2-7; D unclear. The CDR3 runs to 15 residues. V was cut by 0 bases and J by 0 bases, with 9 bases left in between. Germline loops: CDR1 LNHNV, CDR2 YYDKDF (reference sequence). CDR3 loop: CATSREAAPSYEQYF. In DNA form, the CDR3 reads TGTGCCACCAGCAGAGAAGCCGCGCCCTCCTACGAGCAGTACTTC.